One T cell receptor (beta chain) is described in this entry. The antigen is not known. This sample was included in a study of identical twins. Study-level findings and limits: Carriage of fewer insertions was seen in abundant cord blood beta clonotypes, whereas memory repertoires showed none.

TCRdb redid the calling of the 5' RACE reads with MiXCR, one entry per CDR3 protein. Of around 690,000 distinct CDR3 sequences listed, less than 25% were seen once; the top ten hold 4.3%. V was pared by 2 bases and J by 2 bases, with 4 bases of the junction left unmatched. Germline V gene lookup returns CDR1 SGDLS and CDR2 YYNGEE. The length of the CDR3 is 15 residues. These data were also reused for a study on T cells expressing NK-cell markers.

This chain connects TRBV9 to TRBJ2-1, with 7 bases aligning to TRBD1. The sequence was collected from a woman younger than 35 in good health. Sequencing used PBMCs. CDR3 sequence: CASSVGTATYNEQFF. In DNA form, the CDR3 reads TGTGCCAGCAGCGTGGGGACAGCGACCTACAATGAGCAGTTCTTC.